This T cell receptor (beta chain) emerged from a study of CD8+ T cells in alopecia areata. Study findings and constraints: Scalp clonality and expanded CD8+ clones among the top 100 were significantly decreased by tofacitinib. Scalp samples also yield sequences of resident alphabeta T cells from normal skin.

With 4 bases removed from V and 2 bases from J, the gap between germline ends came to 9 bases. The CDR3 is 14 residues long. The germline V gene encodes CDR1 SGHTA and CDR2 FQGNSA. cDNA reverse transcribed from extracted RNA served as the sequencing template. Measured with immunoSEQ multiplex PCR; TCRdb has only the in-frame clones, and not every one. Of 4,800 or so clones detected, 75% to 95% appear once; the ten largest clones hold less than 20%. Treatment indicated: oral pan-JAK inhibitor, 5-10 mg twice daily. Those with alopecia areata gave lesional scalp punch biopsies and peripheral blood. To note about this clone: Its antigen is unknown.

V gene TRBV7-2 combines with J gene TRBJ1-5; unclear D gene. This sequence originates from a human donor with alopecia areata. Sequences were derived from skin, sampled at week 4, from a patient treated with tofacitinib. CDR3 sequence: CASSSGMGNQPQHF. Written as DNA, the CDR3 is TGTGCCAGCAGCTCGGGGATGGGCAATCAGCCCCAGCATTTT.